This entry is about one TCR beta chain. Additional DNA sequences in this sample encode the identical CDR3. This record belongs to a study of control samples from healthy donors and cancer patients. Profiled with immunoSEQ multiplex PCR; TCRdb holds only in-frame clones, not every one. This repertoire shows 120,000 or so clones, less than 90% found once; its top ten account for roughly 1.9%. The ends lost 3 bases at V and 4 bases at J; junction bases unmatched: 3. The germline CDR1 and CDR2 sequences are MNHEY and SVGAGI. The CDR3 contains 14 residues. V is TRBV6-5 and J is TRBJ1-2; 9 bases match TRBD1. Material for sequencing was blood. This clonotype originated in a man younger than 30 in good health. CDR3 sequence: CASSYGTGPYGYTF. The CDR3 region has the DNA TGTGCCAGCAGTTATGGGACAGGGCCCTATGGCTACACCTTC.